The sequence of this T cell receptor (beta chain) was determined in a study of blood T cell repertoires in COVID-19. Seattle participants joined during active infection and were tracked over time. As processed by the authors: Amplifying reference gene primers gave estimates of nucleated cell counts. The data were produced by immunoSEQ multiplex PCR, yet TCRdb's version contains in-frame clones alone and is incomplete. V, J and clone size are taken as reported in that table, and D and trimming were inferred from the DNA itself. The top ten clones hold 0.95% of a sample with 190,000 or so clones, 70% to 90% of them seen once. The sequence came from a man between 60 and 75 years old with COVID-19, enrolled during active disease. Sequenced: peripheral blood.

The CDR3 region has the DNA TGTGCCAGCAGACTCGGACATTCCTACGAGCAGTACTTC. Protein sequence: CASRLGHSYEQYF. The genes are TRBV28 and TRBJ2-7, with a possible D match to TRBD1 (5 bases). Germline V gene sequence: CDR1 MDHEN, CDR2 SYDVKM. This CDR3 spans 13 amino acids. V lost 6 bases to trimming and J lost 1 base, with 10 bases between them.